The clone carrying this TCR beta chain was detected only once. The time point denotes: cycle 4 day 1 (C4D1), after more than 5 weeks of nivolumab. Exposure to brentuximab vedotin varied, and each patient had relapsed following autologous stem cell transplantation. Best responses included complete response and partial response; otherwise, the best response was progressive disease. The table came from immunoSEQ multiplex PCR; TCRdb's copy has only in-frame clones and leaves some out. The sample gives some 4,500 clones, around 66% of which show up once; around 28% is in the top ten. The data originate from a study of PD-1 blockade in classical Hodgkin lymphoma. The CDR3 sequence is 15 residues long. CDR1 LGHNA and CDR2 YNFKEQ come from the germline V gene. The V segment lost 5 bases and the J segment 5 bases; nucleotides outside the gene matches: 9.

The receptor was derived from a human donor with classical Hodgkin lymphoma. Material: peripheral blood mononuclear cells (PBMCs), obtained before the fourth cycle of nivolumab. The chain employs TRBV4-2 and TRBJ2-5; TRBD2 matches 9 bases. In DNA form, the CDR3 reads TGTGCCAGCAGCTCCTCAGCGGGGGGAGACGAGACCCAGTACTTC. Translating it yields CASSSSAGGDETQYF.